The rows below give T cell receptor beta chains drawn from one sample of a study of blood T cell repertoires in COVID-19. Generated by immunoSEQ multiplex PCR, the TCRdb table keeps only in-frame clones and is missing some. The profile covers 90,000 or so clones, with 72% appearing a single time and 20% to 25% taken by the ten largest. The sample comprised peripheral blood. The origin of the receptors is a woman aged 60 to 75 in a cohort sampled during active or convalescent COVID-19. CDR3s include the opening cysteine and the closing phenylalanine or tryptophan. Fields, in order: J gene, clone size, D gene, V gene, CDR3 DNA, CDR3 protein. A D gene is named only where the DNA matches it firmly. Only part of the rows carry a size: once, few, many, or a class if the clone is expanded.

J: TRBJ2-2; size: NA; D: NA; V: TRBV5-8; DNA: TGTGCCAGCCGCCGCGATTGGAGGGCCACCGGGGAGCTGTTTTTT; CDR3: CASRRDWRATGELFF
J: TRBJ2-1; size: NA; D: TRBD1; V: TRBV10-3; DNA: TGTGCCATCTGGGAGACAGGGTCGCACAATGAGCAGTTCTTC; CDR3: CAIWETGSHNEQFF
J: TRBJ1-6; size: few; D: NA; V: TRBV19; DNA: TGTGCCAGTAGGGGAGGGATTAATTCACCCCTCCACTTT; CDR3: CASRGGINSPLHF
J: TRBJ2-1; size: NA; D: TRBD1; V: TRBV5-4; DNA: TGTGCCAGCACCCCGGGACAGGGGTTCAATGAGCAGTTCTTC; CDR3: CASTPGQGFNEQFF
J: TRBJ1-2; size: NA; D: NA; V: TRBV1; DNA: TGCACCAGCAGCCAGGACAGTCTCTATGGCTACACCTTC; CDR3: CTSSQDSLYGYTF
J: TRBJ1-4; size: once; D: NA; V: TRBV5-1; DNA: TGCGCCAGCAGCTTGGAGGCAGGGTTGGAGTATGAAAAACTGTTTTTT; CDR3: CASSLEAGLEYEKLFF
J: TRBJ2-3; size: few; D: NA; V: TRBV24-1; DNA: TGTGCCACGGCCCGTGCTAGCACAGATACGCAGTATTTT; CDR3: CATARASTDTQYF
J: TRBJ1-1; size: few; D: TRBD1; V: TRBV5-4; DNA: TGTGCCAGCAGCTTGGGGGGACAGTATAGGAGCACTGAAGCTTTCTTT; CDR3: CASSLGGQYRSTEAFF
J: TRBJ2-2; size: NA; D: NA; V: TRBV11-2; DNA: TGTGCCAGCAGCTATGAGTGGGAGCTGTTTTTT; CDR3: CASSYEWELFF
J: TRBJ1-2; size: few; D: TRBD1; V: TRBV6-4; DNA: TGTGCCAGCAGCTTAGACAGGGGGCGCGGCTACACCTTC; CDR3: CASSLDRGRGYTF
J: TRBJ1-6; size: NA; D: NA; V: TRBV6-1; DNA: TGTGCCAGCAGTGAATTATTGGTTGGGGGGTCCTATAATTCACCCCTCCACTTT; CDR3: CASSELLVGGSYNSPLHF
J: TRBJ2-5; size: NA; D: TRBD2; V: TRBV7-3; DNA: TGTGCCAGCAGCTTAGGGGACGGGAGGGGAGAGACCCAGTACTTC; CDR3: CASSLGDGRGETQYF
J: TRBJ1-1; size: NA; D: NA; V: TRBV7-9; DNA: TGTGCCAGCAGCTTCCAGAGGATGAACACTGAAGCTTTCTTT; CDR3: CASSFQRMNTEAFF
J: TRBJ1-5; size: NA; D: NA; V: TRBV28; DNA: TGTGCCAGCAACACAGGGTTCCAGCCCCAGCATTTT; CDR3: CASNTGFQPQHF
J: TRBJ1-5; size: NA; D: NA; V: TRBV10-3; DNA: TGTGCCATCAGAGAAACAGGGACCAGTCAGCCCCAGCATTTT; CDR3: CAIRETGTSQPQHF
J: TRBJ2-1; size: NA; D: TRBD2; V: TRBV27; DNA: TGTGCCAGCAGGGGGTCTAGCGGTAATCATGAGCAGTTCTTC; CDR3: CASRGSSGNHEQFF
J: TRBJ1-6; size: NA; D: TRBD1; V: TRBV7-9; DNA: TGTGCCAGCGGCACCCCGGGGACAGGGGGCTTACCCCTCCACTTT; CDR3: CASGTPGTGGLPLHF
J: TRBJ1-3; size: NA; D: NA; V: TRBV4-2; DNA: TGTGCCAGCAGCCAAGATTTAACGGGTTTAGGTGGAAACACCATATATTTT; CDR3: CASSQDLTGLGGNTIYF
J: TRBJ2-1; size: NA; D: TRBD2; V: TRBV7-3; DNA: TGTGCCAGCAGCTTACTGAGCGGGGGGGCAAATGAGCAGTTCTTC; CDR3: CASSLLSGGANEQFF
J: TRBJ1-4; size: NA; D: TRBD1; V: TRBV7-9; DNA: TGTGCCAGCAGCTCCACTCCCGGGACAGGGAGAGAAAAACTGTTTTTT; CDR3: CASSSTPGTGREKLFF
J: TRBJ2-5; size: once; D: NA; V: TRBV5-5; DNA: TGTGCCAGCAGCTTGGTAGGACTGCAACAGTACTTC; CDR3: CASSLVGLQQYF
J: TRBJ2-5; size: NA; D: NA; V: TRBV19; DNA: TGTGCCAGTAGCACTGGGGGGGCCTACCAAGAGACCCAGTACTTC; CDR3: CASSTGGAYQETQYF
J: TRBJ1-1; size: NA; D: NA; V: TRBV6-1; DNA: TGTGCCAGCACCCCAGACAGGATTTGGAACACTGAAGCTTTCTTT; CDR3: CASTPDRIWNTEAFF
J: TRBJ1-2; size: few; D: NA; V: TRBV6-4; DNA: TGTGCCAGCAGTGACACAGGGAGAGTTGGCTACACCTTC; CDR3: CASSDTGRVGYTF
J: TRBJ1-1; size: many; D: TRBD1; V: TRBV19; DNA: TGTGCCAGTAGTATCAGGGGGCTCACTGAAGCTTTCTTT; CDR3: CASSIRGLTEAFF
J: TRBJ1-3; size: NA; D: NA; V: TRBV10-3; DNA: TGTGCCATCAGTAAGACAGGAAGAACTGGAAACACCATATATTTT; CDR3: CAISKTGRTGNTIYF
J: TRBJ1-2; size: NA; D: NA; V: TRBV9; DNA: TGTGCCAGCAGCGTAGAAACACGCCCCGACTTCAACTATGGCTACACCTTC; CDR3: CASSVETRPDFNYGYTF
J: TRBJ1-1; size: NA; D: NA; V: TRBV20-1; DNA: TGCAGTGCTAGTCCTCGGGGGGGTCACACTGAAGCTTTCTTT; CDR3: CSASPRGGHTEAFF
J: TRBJ2-3; size: NA; D: TRBD2; V: TRBV5-1; DNA: TGCGCCAGCAGCCCACGGACTAGCGGGCCTTTATTCACAGATACGCAGTATTTT; CDR3: CASSPRTSGPLFTDTQYF
J: TRBJ1-6; size: NA; D: TRBD1; V: TRBV5-1; DNA: TGCGCCAGCAGCTTGGACAGGGGTTATTCACCCCTCCACTTT; CDR3: CASSLDRGYSPLHF
J: TRBJ2-2; size: NA; D: TRBD1; V: TRBV5-1; DNA: TGCGCCAGCAGCTTGGAGGCAGGGGGGAACACCGGGGAGCTGTTTTTT; CDR3: CASSLEAGGNTGELFF
J: TRBJ1-2; size: NA; D: TRBD1; V: TRBV27; DNA: TGTGCCAGCAGCCGGGACAGTAACTATGGCTACACCTTC; CDR3: CASSRDSNYGYTF
J: TRBJ2-3; size: NA; D: TRBD1; V: TRBV4-2; DNA: TGTGCCAGCAGCCAAGGGACAGGGGCCACAGATACGCAGTATTTT; CDR3: CASSQGTGATDTQYF
J: TRBJ2-7; size: once; D: TRBD2; V: TRBV3-1/TRBV3-2; DNA: TGTGCCAGCAGCCGCCTTCTCCCGGGGGGGCACGCCGAGCAGTACTTC; CDR3: CASSRLLPGGHAEQYF
J: TRBJ1-2; size: NA; D: NA; V: TRBV20-1; DNA: TGCAGTGCTAGTAGCAGGAATAGCTATGGCTACACCTTC; CDR3: CSASSRNSYGYTF
J: TRBJ2-2; size: NA; D: NA; V: TRBV6-6; DNA: TGTGCCAGCAGTTACTATGCTCGGGGGGAGCTGTTTTTT; CDR3: CASSYYARGELFF
J: TRBJ2-3; size: NA; D: NA; V: TRBV27; DNA: TGTGCCAGCAGTTTACTTCGACAGAGCACAGATACGCAGTATTTT; CDR3: CASSLLRQSTDTQYF
J: TRBJ2-3; size: many; D: TRBD1; V: TRBV7-3; DNA: TGTGCCAGCAGCTTAACTGGGACAGGGACAGATACGCAGTATTTT; CDR3: CASSLTGTGTDTQYF
J: TRBJ2-2; size: NA; D: NA; V: TRBV5-1; DNA: TGCGCCAGCAGCATTTATACGGGGAACACCGGGGAGCTGTTTTTT; CDR3: CASSIYTGNTGELFF
J: TRBJ1-2; size: NA; D: NA; V: TRBV6-2/TRBV6-3; DNA: TGTGCCAGCAGTCGACGACATCGAAACTATGGCTACACCTTC; CDR3: CASSRRHRNYGYTF